The next 32 T cell receptor beta chains were all read from a single sample in a study of cytomegalovirus exposure and HLA in healthy donors. Primers: 60 Vbeta forward and 13 Jbeta reverse. Sequencing used immunoSEQ multiplex PCR; TCRdb keeps in-frame clones, though not all of them. The sample carries some 120,000 clones, around 81% recorded once. Sequenced sample: PBMCs. The receptors come from a woman aged 25 to 39 in good health and CMV-seronegative.

In DNA form, the CDR3 reads TGTGCCAGCAGTGCGACCGCAGGGGGCGGGGAGACCCAGTACTTC. Protein sequence: CASSATAGGGETQYF. The genes are TRBV25-1 and TRBJ2-5; 8 positions match TRBD1. The ends lost 4 bases at V and 5 bases at J; junction bases unmatched: 9. This CDR3 comprises 15 residues. Germline assignment: CDR1 MGHDK and CDR2 SYGVNS. The full variable domain, rest sourced from reference TRBV25-1 and TRBJ2-5, is EADIYQTPRYLVIGTGKKITLECSQTMGHDKMYWYQQDPGMELHLIHYSYGVNSTEKGDLSSESTVSRIRTEHFPLTLESARPSHTSQYLCASSATAGGGETQYFGPGTRLLVL.

This clone was picked up one time. V is TRBV6-1 and J is TRBJ2-5, with D perhaps matching TRBD1 (5 bases). The germline V gene has CDR1 MNHNS and CDR2 SASEGT. V lost 5 bases, J lost 4 bases, and 14 bases lay in between. This CDR3 contains 14 residues. The DNA for the CDR3 is TGTGCCAGCAGTCCTTACAGGAGAAGAGAGACCCAGTACTTC. Amino acid sequence: CASSPYRRRETQYF.

The J gene is TRBJ2-1, the V gene TRBV5-1, with 9 bases aligning to TRBD2. The length of the CDR3 is 16 residues. With V trimmed by 4 bases and J by 5 bases, 10 bases remained unmatched. CDR1 SGHRS and CDR2 YFSETQ come from the germline V gene. The CDR3 DNA sequence: TGCGCCAGCAGCATTGAGGTCGGGACTAGCAACAATGAGCAGTTCTTC. Translation: CASSIEVGTSNNEQFF.

The V gene is TRBV21-1, the J gene TRBJ1-1; TRBD1, the table's D call, was not compared with the DNA. TRBV21-1 is deemed a pseudogene. The CDR3 consists of 19 residues. The CDR3 region is CASSKREYDRDLMNTEAFF. The CDR3 DNA reads as TGTGCCAGCAGCAAAAGGGAATATGACAGGGACCTCATGAACACTGAAGCTTTCTTT.

The chain carries TRBV5-4 and TRBJ1-2; D perhaps matches TRBD1 (6 bases). V dropped 4 bases and J dropped 2 bases, with 9 bases sitting between them. The CDR3 consists of 13 residues. Germline V gene lookup returns CDR1 SGHNT and CDR2 YYREEE (reference sequence). This CDR3 reads CASSPDRNYGYTF. The CDR3 nucleotides are TGTGCCAGCAGCCCGGACAGAAACTATGGCTACACCTTC.

This clone was observed once. V gene TRBV5-1 combines with J gene TRBJ1-1; D is unclear. The germline V gene encodes CDR1 SGHRS and CDR2 YFSETQ. CDR3 size: 14 residues. Trimming took 0 bases from V and 2 from J, leaving 8 bases between them. In DNA, the CDR3 is TGCGCCAGCAGCTTGGGGCAGGAAAACACTGAAGCTTTCTTT. Translated, it gives CASSLGQENTEAFF.

The chain uses TRBV5-4 and TRBJ2-1, with D perhaps matching TRBD2 (5 bases). This CDR3 is 14 amino acids long. Germline-derived CDR1 and CDR2 are SGHNT and YYREEE (reference sequence). The V end lost 2 bases, the J end lost 2 bases, and 8 bases lay between the germline ends. The CDR3 sequence: CASSFPGAYNEQFF. The CDR3 bases are TGTGCCAGCAGCTTTCCCGGGGCCTACAATGAGCAGTTCTTC.

In DNA, the CDR3 is TGTGCCAGCACCGAAACCGACAGCGTCTCGAACACCGGGGAGCTGTTTTTT. Translation gives CASTETDSVSNTGELFF. The chain links TRBV7-3 to TRBJ2-2; the D gene is possibly TRBD1 (5 bases). Germline V gives CDR1 SGHTA, CDR2 FQGTGA. The CDR3 covers 17 residues. The V gene lost 7 bases and the J gene lost 0 bases, with 18 bases spanning the gap.

V is TRBV2 and J is TRBJ2-6, with no clear D. The CDR3 covers 13 residues. V lost 7 bases and J lost 4, with 8 bases in between. Germline values: CDR1 SNHLY, CDR2 FYNNEI. The CDR3 spells CASKARGANVLTF. In DNA form, the CDR3 reads TGTGCCAGCAAAGCAAGAGGGGCCAACGTCCTGACTTTC.

The chain combines TRBV27 with TRBJ1-1, with 7 bases aligning to TRBD1. CDR3 length: 16 residues. CDR1 MNHEY and CDR2 SMNVEV come from the germline V gene (reference sequence). Unmatched junction bases numbered 16, after V lost 6 bases and J lost 6 bases. CDR3 bases: TGTGCCAGCAGGCCTTACCCGGCTACAGGGGCAGCTGAAGCTTTCTTT. Amino acids: CASRPYPATGAAEAFF.

This chain connects TRBV7-2 to TRBJ2-7; D possibly corresponds to TRBD1 (5 bases). V lost 1 base and J lost 9, with 13 bases in between. Germline V gene lookup returns CDR1 SGHTA and CDR2 FQGNSA. The CDR3 totals 13 residues. The CDR3 region has the DNA TGTGCCAGCAGCTTAGTTGGGGCCCTCGGGCAGTACTTC. Translated, it gives CASSLVGALGQYF. Drawing the rest from reference TRBV7-2 and TRBJ2-7, the complete variable domain is GAGVSQSPSNKVTEKGKDVELRCDPISGHTALYWYRQSLGQGLEFLIYFQGNSAPDKSGLPSDRFSAERTGGSVSTLTIQRTQQEDSAVYLCASSLVGALGQYFGPGTRLTVT.

V and J are TRBV28 and TRBJ1-1; TRBD1 might be the D (5 bases). Germline V lookup: CDR1 MDHEN, CDR2 SYDVKM. The CDR3 spans 14 residues. V was clipped by 7 bases and J by 2 bases, with 14 bases between them. CDR3 sequence: CASKDAGGNTEAFF. The DNA for the CDR3 is TGTGCCAGCAAAGATGCGGGGGGTAACACTGAAGCTTTCTTT.

The rearrangement uses TRBV9 and TRBJ2-7, with TRBD1 matching over 11 bases. The CDR3 sequence is 15 residues long. Germline CDR1 is SGDLS and CDR2 is YYNGEE. Trimming took 3 bases from V and 3 from J; bases not matched to a gene: 5. Here the CDR3 DNA reads TGTGCCAGCAGCGGGGACAGGGGGACTAGCTACGAGCAGTACTTC. This codes for CASSGDRGTSYEQYF.

The chain employs TRBV5-1 and TRBJ1-1, with D possibly TRBD1 on 5 matching bases. The germline V and J ends were trimmed by 6 bases and 1 base, with 10 bases remaining between them. CDR1 is SGHRS, CDR2 YFSETQ, per germline. The CDR3 is 13 residues long. The DNA of the CDR3 is TGCGCCAGCACCCAGGGCTCGAACACTGAAGCTTTCTTT. Translation gives CASTQGSNTEAFF.

The CDR3 coding sequence is TGCGCCAGCAGTGCGGGTCGTTTGGGCTCTGGGGCCAACGTCCTGACTTTC. As protein: CASSAGRLGSGANVLTF. V gene TRBV10-1 combines with J gene TRBJ2-6; D is ambiguous. Trimming shortened V by 4 bases and J by 0 bases, and 13 bases separated the two germline ends. This CDR3 has 17 residues. Germline V gene data show CDR1 as WNHNN and CDR2 as SYGVQD (reference sequence).

This clone has a single count. The CDR3 loop is CASSPPTFHVRSDTQYF. CDR3 bases: TGTGCCAGCTCACCACCCACCTTCCACGTGCGATCAGATACGCAGTATTTT. This chain uses TRBV18 with TRBJ2-3; D gene uncertain. The CDR3 is 17 amino acids. From germline, CDR1 is KGHSH and CDR2 LQKENI. Between the trimmed V and J ends, which lost 0 bases and 4 bases, there was a span of 17 bases. The entire variable domain, with the rest obtained from reference TRBV18 and TRBJ2-3, is as follows: NAGVMQNPRHLVRRRGQEARLRCSPMKGHSHVYWYRQLPEEGLKFMVYLQKENIIDESGMPKERFSAEFPKEGPSILRIQQVVRGDSAAYFCASSPPTFHVRSDTQYFGPGTRLTVL.

This clone was recorded a few times. The chain carries TRBV5-4 and TRBJ2-5, with a tentative D call TRBD2 (6 bases). CDR1 and CDR2 from the germline V gene are SGHNT and YYREEE (reference sequence). The CDR3 runs 16 residues. Trimming took off 4 bases at V and 5 bases at J, with 21 bases between the two ends. DNA of the CDR3: TGTGCCAGCAGCACCAAGACTAGGGAAAGTGGCGAGACCCAGTACTTC. This encodes CASSTKTRESGETQYF. Together with reference TRBV5-4 and TRBJ2-5, the CDR3 gives the full variable domain: ETGVTQSPTHLIKTRGQQVTLRCSSQSGHNTVSWYQQALGQGPQFIFQYYREEENGRGNFPPRFSGLQFPNYSSELNVNALELDDSALYLCASSTKTRESGETQYFGPGTRLLVL.

The chain uses TRBV14 and TRBJ2-7, with 7 bases that match TRBD2. V dropped 1 base and J dropped 1; count of bases not matched to a gene: 13. Per the germline V gene, CDR1 is SGHDN and CDR2 is FVKESK. This CDR3 is built from 18 residues. The CDR3 DNA follows: TGTGCCAGCAGCCAAGCCTTAAAACTAGCGCAAAGTTCCTACGAGCAGTACTTC. Translating it yields CASSQALKLAQSSYEQYF.

V and J are TRBV27 and TRBJ2-2; D is undetermined. The germline CDR1 and CDR2 sequences are MNHEY and SMNVEV (reference sequence). This CDR3 spans 14 amino acids. The germline V and J ends were trimmed by 5 bases and 2 bases, with 9 bases remaining between them. CDR3 coding DNA: TGTGCCAGCAGTCTCCAGGCAAACACCGGGGAGCTGTTTTTT. This sequence encodes CASSLQANTGELFF.

This clone was seen a handful of times. V gene TRBV5-1 combines with J gene TRBJ2-5; 12 bases match TRBD2. Germline CDR1 and CDR2: SGHRS and YFSETQ. This CDR3 comprises 15 residues. The junction had 6 bases not matched to a gene; V was cut back by 4 bases and J by 5 bases. CDR3 sequence reads: CASSLTSGSGETQYF. The CDR3 DNA reads as TGCGCCAGCAGCCTGACTAGCGGGAGTGGGGAGACCCAGTACTTC.

The chain carries TRBV4-3 and TRBJ2-4; a weak D match, TRBD2 (5 bases). This CDR3 has 18 residues. Germline V gives CDR1 LGHNA, CDR2 YSLEER. V was trimmed by 1 base and J by 1 base, leaving 17 bases between them. The CDR3 loop is CASSQAARALMAKNIQYF. DNA for the CDR3: TGCGCCAGCAGCCAAGCAGCGCGGGCCCTGATGGCCAAAAACATTCAGTACTTC.

The chain uses TRBV27 and TRBJ2-7, with TRBD2 matching 8 bases. This CDR3 region has 15 residues. Germline CDR1 is MNHEY and CDR2 is SMNVEV (reference sequence). The ends lost 7 bases at V and 3 bases at J; junction bases unmatched: 11. CDR3 sequence (DNA): TGTGCCAGCACAGATGGGTCGCGGGGGGTCTACGAGCAGTACTTC. It yields the protein CASTDGSRGVYEQYF.

The chain joins TRBV4-3 to TRBJ2-6; TRBD2 matches at 9 bases. CDR1 LGHNA and CDR2 YSLEER come from the germline V gene. The V segment lost 2 bases and the J segment 1 base; nucleotides outside the gene matches: 15. This CDR3 has 21 amino acids. This CDR3 is CASSQQTASGVRRSGANVLTF. Written as DNA, the CDR3 is TGCGCCAGCAGCCAACAGACGGCTAGCGGGGTCAGGAGGTCTGGGGCCAACGTCCTGACTTTC.

The chain uses TRBV27 and TRBJ2-7; 12 bases are a match to TRBD2. Losses at the gene ends were 5 bases for V and 1 base for J; bases not matched to a gene: 3. Germline V gene lookup returns CDR1 MNHEY and CDR2 SMNVEV (reference sequence). This CDR3 has 15 residues. The CDR3 sequence is CASSIGLAGSYEQYF. CDR3 coding DNA: TGTGCCAGCAGTATCGGACTAGCGGGGTCCTACGAGCAGTACTTC.

The chain joins TRBV6-4 to TRBJ2-2, with a weak D call TRBD2 (5 bases). The CDR3 sequence is 14 residues long. CDR1 and CDR2 from the germline V gene are MRHNA and SNTAGT. V was trimmed by 6 bases and J by 3 bases, leaving 11 bases between them. The CDR3 loop is CASSNEGYTGELFF. CDR3 nucleotides: TGTGCCAGCAGCAACGAGGGTTACACCGGGGAGCTGTTTTTT.

This chain joins TRBV28 and TRBJ1-1; D is undetermined. Trimming stripped 5 bases from V and 1 base from J, with 14 bases between. CDR1 and CDR2 from the germline V gene are MDHEN and SYDVKM. This CDR3 spans 15 amino acids. The CDR3 is CASSPRIAGNTEAFF. CDR3 coding DNA: TGTGCCAGCAGTCCCCGTATTGCGGGGAACACTGAAGCTTTCTTT.

V is TRBV5-6 and J is TRBJ1-5; possibly TRBD1 for D (6 bases). Germline lookup yields CDR1 SGHDT and CDR2 YYEEEE. The CDR3 consists of 17 residues. Deletions cut 3 bases from V and 7 bases from J, with 23 bases between. The CDR3 nucleotides are TGTGCCAGCAGCTCACAGGTAGGGGGGGCTTCTGGACAGCCCCAGCATTTT. Translated, it gives CASSSQVGGASGQPQHF. Combining the CDR3 with reference TRBV5-6 and TRBJ1-5 gives the whole variable domain DAGVTQSPTHLIKTRGQQVTLRCSPKSGHDTVSWYQQALGQGPQFIFQYYEEEERQRGNFPDRFSGHQFPNYSSELNVNALLLGDSALYLCASSSQVGGASGQPQHFGDGTRLSIL.

The rearrangement uses TRBV6-5 and TRBJ2-7, with 9 bases aligning to TRBD1. Germline CDR1 reads MNHEY; CDR2 reads SVGAGI. The trim removed 3 bases at V and 0 bases at J, leaving 3 bases unmatched. This CDR3 spans 15 amino acids. The CDR3 reads CASSYGDRASYEQYF. DNA for the CDR3: TGTGCCAGCAGTTATGGGGACAGGGCCTCCTACGAGCAGTACTTC.

About this clone itself: Other DNA sequences of this sample code for an identical CDR3. The V and J genes are TRBV20-1 and TRBJ2-3; D is undetermined. The V gene lost 6 bases and the J gene lost 2 bases, with 6 bases spanning the gap. Germline CDR1 is DFQATT and CDR2 is SNEGSKA (reference sequence). The CDR3 runs 11 residues. The CDR3 region has the DNA TGCAGTGCCCACTCCACAGATACGCAGTATTTT. This codes for CSAHSTDTQYF.

This clone was found a few times. The V and J genes are TRBV6-1 and TRBJ2-1; no firm D call. The CDR3 contains 16 residues. V shed 3 bases and J shed 0 bases, with 12 bases lying between them. Germline V gene data show CDR1 as MNHNS and CDR2 as SASEGT. The CDR3 nucleotides are TGTGCCAGCAGTGACTGGTCCAGAAGCTCCTACAATGAGCAGTTCTTC. This encodes CASSDWSRSSYNEQFF.

The chain is built from TRBV6-1 and TRBJ2-1, with D perhaps TRBD1 (5 bases). The CDR3 consists of 15 residues. Trimming stripped 7 bases from V and 0 bases from J, with 13 bases between. The germline gives CDR1 MNHNS, CDR2 SASEGT. CDR3 nucleotides: TGTGCCAGCAACCACAGGCTAAGCTCCTACAATGAGCAGTTCTTC. It codes for CASNHRLSSYNEQFF.

This clone was observed a single time. CDR3 loop: CASSLQGPYEQYF. In DNA, the CDR3 is TGTGCCAGCAGTTTGCAGGGCCCCTACGAGCAGTACTTC. V gene TRBV27 combines with J gene TRBJ2-5, with D perhaps TRBD1 (5 bases). The J call may be wrong; the DNA end is better matched by TRBJ2-7. The CDR3 length is 13 residues. Germline assignment: CDR1 MNHEY and CDR2 SMNVEV (reference sequence).